This T cell receptor beta chain was captured by sequencing in a study of siplizumab effects on memory and regulatory T cells. Whole-study results and caveats: The diversity of naive T cells seemed greater than that of memory cells, and their alloresponse contribution seemed major.

About this clone itself: Its antigen is unidentified.

Measured with immunoSEQ multiplex PCR; TCRdb has only the in-frame clones, and not every one. The table lists under 130,000 clones, about 93% of them singletons, with 0.32% in the top ten. V was cut by 1 base and J by 0 bases, with 16 bases left in between. The CDR3 totals 18 residues. Germline assignment: CDR1 MNHEY and CDR2 SMNVEV (reference sequence). This TCR was sampled from a human donor in good health. The sample consisted of CD4+ T cells sorted from blood. The chain joins TRBV27 to TRBJ2-1; TRBD1 or TRBD2 may be the D gene (5 bases each). The CDR3 DNA follows: TGTGCCAGCAGTTTATTATTAACCAGGGAGAGCTCCTACAATGAGCAGTTCTTC. Residues: CASSLLLTRESSYNEQFF.